Ten or more counts support the clone carrying this TCR beta chain. No antigen is known for it. The sample originates from a study of T cells after posttransplantation cyclophosphamide. Cyclophosphamide on days +3 and +4 followed busulfan-fludarabine conditioning and a marrow graft. Clones were sequenced by immunoSEQ multiplex PCR, and TCRdb holds only the in-frame ones, with some missing. This sample has approximately 4,100 clones and no singletons, with 10% to 15% in the ten largest. Overall study results and limits: Recipient CMV seropositivity and CMV reactivation strongly tracked TRB clonality. Donor-recipient repertoire similarity was low at 1-2 months, rising over year one. Skin or GI-infiltrating T cells shared few TRB sequences with blood.

V was pared by 3 bases and J by 2 bases, with 16 bases between. The germline V gene has CDR1 KGHSH and CDR2 LQKENI. The CDR3 is 16 amino acids. Sequences were derived from PBMCs, sampled after allogeneic stem cell transplant with posttransplant cyclophosphamide. This sequence was found in a female patient between 18 and 30 years old who received an allogeneic stem cell transplant from an unrelated donor, was CMV-positive, and had acute GVHD only. T cells may partly derive from the graft donor. The chain has TRBV18 and TRBJ1-2; D possibly corresponds to TRBD1 (5 bases). The CDR3 bases are TGTGCCAGCTCACCGGGAAAAAACAGGATGAACTATGGCTACACCTTC. Translation: CASSPGKNRMNYGYTF.